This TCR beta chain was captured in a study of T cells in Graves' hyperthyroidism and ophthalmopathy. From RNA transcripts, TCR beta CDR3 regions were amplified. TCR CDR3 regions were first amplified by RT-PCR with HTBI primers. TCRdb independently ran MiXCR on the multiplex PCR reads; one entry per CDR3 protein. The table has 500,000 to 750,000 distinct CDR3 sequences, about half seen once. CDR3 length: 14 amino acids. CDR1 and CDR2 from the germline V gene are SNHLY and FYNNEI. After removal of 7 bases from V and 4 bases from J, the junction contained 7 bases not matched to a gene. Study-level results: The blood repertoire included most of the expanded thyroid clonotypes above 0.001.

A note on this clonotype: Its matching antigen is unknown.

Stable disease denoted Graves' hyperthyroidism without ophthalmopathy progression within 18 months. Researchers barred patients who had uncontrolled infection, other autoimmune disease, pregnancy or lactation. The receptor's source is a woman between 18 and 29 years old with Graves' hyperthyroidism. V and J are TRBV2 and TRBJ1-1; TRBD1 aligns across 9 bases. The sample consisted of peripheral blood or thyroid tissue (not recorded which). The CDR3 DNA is TGTGCCAGCACAATAAGGGACAGGGTCACTGAAGCTTTCTTT. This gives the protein CASTIRDRVTEAFF.